The sequence of this TCR beta chain was determined in a study of blood T cell repertoires in COVID-19. Study-level information: T cells, B-cell-depleted T cells, or PBMCs provided the cDNA or gDNA that served as material.

This clone was picked up a small number of times. With V trimmed by 4 bases and J by 2 bases, 3 bases remained unmatched. The CDR3 is 15 amino acids. Germline V gives CDR1 SGHRS, CDR2 YFSETQ. Authors' methods: By means of reference gene primer amplification, nucleated cell counts were estimated. Data came from immunoSEQ multiplex PCR; TCRdb stores just in-frame clones and leaves some out. D and trimming were read from the DNA, whereas the V and J calls and clone size are those reported in that table. Altogether approximately 94,000 clones are present, 80% to 90% being singletons, with the ten largest covering about 7.6%.

Sequenced: peripheral blood. This TCR was recovered from a woman aged 70-85 years with acute or convalescent COVID-19. This rearrangement joins TRBV5-1 to TRBJ2-1, with 10 bases matching TRBD2. The DNA of the CDR3 is TGCGCCAGCAGCACCGGGACTAGCGCCTACAATGAGCAGTTCTTC. Amino acids: CASSTGTSAYNEQFF.